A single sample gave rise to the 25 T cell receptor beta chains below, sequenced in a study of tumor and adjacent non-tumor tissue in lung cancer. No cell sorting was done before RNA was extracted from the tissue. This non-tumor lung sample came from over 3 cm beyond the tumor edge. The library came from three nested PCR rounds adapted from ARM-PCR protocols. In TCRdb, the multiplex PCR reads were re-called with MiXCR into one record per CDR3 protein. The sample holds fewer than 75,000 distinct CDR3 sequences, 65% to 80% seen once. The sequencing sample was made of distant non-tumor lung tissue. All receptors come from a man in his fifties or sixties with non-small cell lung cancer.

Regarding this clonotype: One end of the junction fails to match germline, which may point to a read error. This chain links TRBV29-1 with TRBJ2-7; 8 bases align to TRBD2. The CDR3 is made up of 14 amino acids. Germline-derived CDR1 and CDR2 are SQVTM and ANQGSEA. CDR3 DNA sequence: TGCGGCGTATACACCGGGACTAGTAGCTACGGCCAGTACTTC. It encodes CGVYTGTSSYGQYF.

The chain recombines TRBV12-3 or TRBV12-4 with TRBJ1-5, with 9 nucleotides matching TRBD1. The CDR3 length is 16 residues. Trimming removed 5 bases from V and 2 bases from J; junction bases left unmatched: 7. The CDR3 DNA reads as TGTGCCAGCAGTCGCGGGACAGGGAAAGGCAATCAGCCCCAGCATTTT. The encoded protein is CASSRGTGKGNQPQHF.

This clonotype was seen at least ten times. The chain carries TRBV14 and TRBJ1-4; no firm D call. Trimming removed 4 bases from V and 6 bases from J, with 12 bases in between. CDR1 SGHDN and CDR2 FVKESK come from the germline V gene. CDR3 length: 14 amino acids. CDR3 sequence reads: CASSREGLDEKLFF. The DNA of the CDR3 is TGTGCCAGCAGCCGGGAGGGATTGGATGAAAAACTGTTTTTT.

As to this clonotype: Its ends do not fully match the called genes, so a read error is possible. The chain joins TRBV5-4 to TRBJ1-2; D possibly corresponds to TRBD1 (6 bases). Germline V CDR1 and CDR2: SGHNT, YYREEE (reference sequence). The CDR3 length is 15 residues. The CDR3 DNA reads TGTGCTAGCAGCCTGTTAAACGCAGGGGACGGTGACTACACCTTC. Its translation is CASSLLNAGDGDYTF.

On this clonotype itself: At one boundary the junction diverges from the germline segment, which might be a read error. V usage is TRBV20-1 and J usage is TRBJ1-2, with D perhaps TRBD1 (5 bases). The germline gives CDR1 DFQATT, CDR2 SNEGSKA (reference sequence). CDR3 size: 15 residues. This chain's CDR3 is CSARDIFGRDHGYIF. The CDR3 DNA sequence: TGCAGTGCTAGAGATATTTTCGGCCGGGACCATGGCTACATCTTC.

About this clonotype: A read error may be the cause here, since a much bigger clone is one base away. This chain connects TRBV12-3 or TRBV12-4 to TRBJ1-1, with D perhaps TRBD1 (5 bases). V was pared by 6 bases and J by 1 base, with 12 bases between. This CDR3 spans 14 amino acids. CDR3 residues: CASRGRQWNTEAFF. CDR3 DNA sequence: TGTGCCAGCAGGGGACGACAGTGGAACACTGAAGCTTTCTTT.

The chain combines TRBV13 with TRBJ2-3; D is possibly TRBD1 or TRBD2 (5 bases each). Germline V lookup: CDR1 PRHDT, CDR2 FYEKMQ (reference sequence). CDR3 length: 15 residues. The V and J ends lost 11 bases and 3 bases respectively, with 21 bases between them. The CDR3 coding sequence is TGTGCCGGCAACTTAGCGAGACAGAATACAGATACGCAGTATTTT. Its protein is CAGNLARQNTDTQYF.

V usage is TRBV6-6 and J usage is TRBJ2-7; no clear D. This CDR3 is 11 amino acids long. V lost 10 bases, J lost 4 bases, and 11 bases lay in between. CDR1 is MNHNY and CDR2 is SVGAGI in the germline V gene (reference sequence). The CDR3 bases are TGTGCCAACAGCGCCTCATACGAGCAGTACTTC. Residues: CANSASYEQYF.

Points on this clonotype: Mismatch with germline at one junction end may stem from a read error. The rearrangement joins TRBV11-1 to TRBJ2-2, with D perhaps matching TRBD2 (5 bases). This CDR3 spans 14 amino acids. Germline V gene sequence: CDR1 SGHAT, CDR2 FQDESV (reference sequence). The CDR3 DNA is TGTGCCACCAGTTATAATAGTGGCACCGGGGAACTGTTTTTT. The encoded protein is CATSYNSGTGELFF.

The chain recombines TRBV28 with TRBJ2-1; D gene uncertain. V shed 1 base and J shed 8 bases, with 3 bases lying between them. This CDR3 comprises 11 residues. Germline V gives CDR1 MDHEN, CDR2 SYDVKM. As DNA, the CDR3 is TGTGCCAGCAGTTTATATGATGAGCAGTTCTTC. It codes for CASSLYDEQFF.

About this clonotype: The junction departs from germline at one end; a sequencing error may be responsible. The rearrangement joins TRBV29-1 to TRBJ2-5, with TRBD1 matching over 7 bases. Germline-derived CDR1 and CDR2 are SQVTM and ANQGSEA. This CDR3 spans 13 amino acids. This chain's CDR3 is CSIETGVQGTQYF. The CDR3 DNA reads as TGCAGCATTGAAACAGGGGTACAAGGGACCCAGTACTTC.

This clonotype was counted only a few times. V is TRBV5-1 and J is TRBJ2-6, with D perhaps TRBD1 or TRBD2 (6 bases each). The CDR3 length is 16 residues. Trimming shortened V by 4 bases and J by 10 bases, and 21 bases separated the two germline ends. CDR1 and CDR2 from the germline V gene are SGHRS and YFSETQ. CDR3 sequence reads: CASSQGSVGGVNVLTF. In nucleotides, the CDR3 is TGCGCCAGCAGCCAGGGGAGTGTTGGCGGGGTGAACGTCCTGACTTTC.

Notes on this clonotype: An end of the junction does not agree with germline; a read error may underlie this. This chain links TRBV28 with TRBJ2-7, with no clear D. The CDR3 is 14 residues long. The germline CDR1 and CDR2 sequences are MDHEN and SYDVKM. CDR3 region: CASRPRAPGYEQYF. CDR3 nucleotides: TGTGCCAGCAGACCCCGTGCACCCGGTTACGAGCAGTATTTC.

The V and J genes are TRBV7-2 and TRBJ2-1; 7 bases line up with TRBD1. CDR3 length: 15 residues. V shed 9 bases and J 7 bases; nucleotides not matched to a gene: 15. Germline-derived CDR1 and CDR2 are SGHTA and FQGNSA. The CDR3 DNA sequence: TGTGCCAGAAGAACAAGGGGGCGAGTATGGAATGAGCAGTTCTTC. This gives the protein CARRTRGRVWNEQFF.

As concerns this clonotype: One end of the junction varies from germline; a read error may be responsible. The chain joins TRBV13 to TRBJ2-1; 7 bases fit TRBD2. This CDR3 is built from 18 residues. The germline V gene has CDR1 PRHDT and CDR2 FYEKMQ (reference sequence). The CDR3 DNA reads TGTGCCAGCAGACCGGGACTACCCGACCGCAGTTCCTACAATGATCAGTTCTTC. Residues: CASRPGLPDRSSYNDQFF.

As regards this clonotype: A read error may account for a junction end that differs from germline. The CDR3 sequence is CAGSPMTASYDQPQHF. The CDR3 region has the DNA TGTGCCGGCTCACCAATGACAGCTTCTTACGATCAGCCCCAGCATTTT. The chain joins TRBV18 to TRBJ1-5, with a weak D call TRBD1 (5 bases). There are 16 residues in the CDR3. Germline CDR1 KGHSH, CDR2 LQKENI.

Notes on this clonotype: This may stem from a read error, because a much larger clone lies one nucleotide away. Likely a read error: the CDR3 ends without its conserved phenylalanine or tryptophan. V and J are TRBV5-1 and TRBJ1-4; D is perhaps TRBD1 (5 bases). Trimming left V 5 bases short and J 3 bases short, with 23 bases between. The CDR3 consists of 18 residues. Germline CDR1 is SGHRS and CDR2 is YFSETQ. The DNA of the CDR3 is TGCGCCAGCAGTCCTAGGGCAGGGTATGGTCTCGCTAATGAAAAACTGTTTTTA. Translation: CASSPRAGYGLANEKLFL.

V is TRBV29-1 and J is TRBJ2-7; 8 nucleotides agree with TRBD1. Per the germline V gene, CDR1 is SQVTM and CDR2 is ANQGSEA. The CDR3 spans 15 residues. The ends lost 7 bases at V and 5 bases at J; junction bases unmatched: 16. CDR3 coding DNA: TGCAGCGCAATAAGGGTGGGACAGGATTTCCACGAGCAGTACTTC. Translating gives CSAIRVGQDFHEQYF.

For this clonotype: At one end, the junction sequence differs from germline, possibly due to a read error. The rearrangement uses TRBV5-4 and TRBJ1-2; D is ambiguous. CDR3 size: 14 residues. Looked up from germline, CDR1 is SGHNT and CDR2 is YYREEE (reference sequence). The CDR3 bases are TGTGCCAGCAGGCACGACTGGTCTAACTATAGCTACGCCTTC. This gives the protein CASRHDWSNYSYAF.

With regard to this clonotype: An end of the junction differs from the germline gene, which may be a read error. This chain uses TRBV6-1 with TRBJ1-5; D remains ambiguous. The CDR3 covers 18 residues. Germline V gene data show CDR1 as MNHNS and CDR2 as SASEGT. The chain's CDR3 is CSSSVLGIQTLSNQPQHF. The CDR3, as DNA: TGTTCCAGCAGTGTATTGGGAATTCAAACCCTTAGCAATCAGCCCCAGCATTTT.

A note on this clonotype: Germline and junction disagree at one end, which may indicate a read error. For the CDR3, the DNA is TGTGTCAGCAGCGGGGGGACTAGCCGGTCTGAGCAGTATTTC. Its protein product is CVSSGGTSRSEQYF. This chain uses TRBV7-9 with TRBJ2-7; 9 bases are shared with TRBD2. The CDR3 is made up of 14 amino acids. Germline V gene sequence: CDR1 SEHNR, CDR2 FQNEAQ (reference sequence).

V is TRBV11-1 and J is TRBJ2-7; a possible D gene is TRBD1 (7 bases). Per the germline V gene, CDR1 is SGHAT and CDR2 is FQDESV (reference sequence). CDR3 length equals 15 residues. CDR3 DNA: TGTGTCAGTAGCTTAGACCAGGGGGGCCGCTATGAGCAGTACTTC. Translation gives CVSSLDQGGRYEQYF.

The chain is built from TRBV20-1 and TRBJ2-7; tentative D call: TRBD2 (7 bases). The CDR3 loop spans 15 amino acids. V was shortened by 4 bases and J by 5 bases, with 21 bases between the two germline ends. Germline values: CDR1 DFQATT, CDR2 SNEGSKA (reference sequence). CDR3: CSATGTTGTFDEQYF. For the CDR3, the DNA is TGCAGTGCTACAGGGACTACCGGGACATTCGACGAGCAGTACTTC.

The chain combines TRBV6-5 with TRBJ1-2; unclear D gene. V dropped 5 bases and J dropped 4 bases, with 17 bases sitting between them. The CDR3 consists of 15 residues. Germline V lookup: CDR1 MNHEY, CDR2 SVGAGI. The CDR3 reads CASSRPGGNSYGYTF. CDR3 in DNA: TGTGCCAGCAGTCGACCGGGTGGAAATAGCTATGGCTACACCTTC.

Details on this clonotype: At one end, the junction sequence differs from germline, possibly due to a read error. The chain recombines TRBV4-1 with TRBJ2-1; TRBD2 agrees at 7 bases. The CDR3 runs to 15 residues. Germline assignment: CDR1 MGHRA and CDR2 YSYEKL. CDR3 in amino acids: CACSHSSGRDPEQFF. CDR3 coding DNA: TGCGCCTGCAGCCACTCTAGTGGGAGGGACCCTGAGCAGTTCTTC.